This is a list of T cell receptor beta chains from one sample in a study of human T cells and chemical hapten exposure. TCRdb independently ran MiXCR on the RACE reads; one entry per CDR3 protein. Of around 360,000 distinct CDR3 sequences listed, roughly 6% were seen once; the top ten hold more than 5.5%. The specimen comprised whole blood, sampled in connection with sensitization to the hapten diphenylcyclopropenone (DPC). The receptors derive from a woman aged 18-29 years with alopecia areata. Some clones in this sample may be carry-over from other donors' samples. The CDR3 runs from the conserved cysteine through the conserved F or W. Each record gives: D gene, clone size, J gene, V gene, CDR3 protein, CDR3 DNA. The D gene is left open where the match is weak. Clone size appears in some rows only: once, few, many, or a class for an expanded clone.

D gene: TRBD1; clone size: .; J gene: TRBJ2-6; V gene: TRBV7-2; CDR3 protein: CASSFSTGGFGANVLTF; CDR3 DNA: TGTGCCAGCAGCTTTTCGACAGGGGGCTTTGGGGCCAACGTCCTGACTTTC
D gene: TRBD1; clone size: few; J gene: TRBJ2-2; V gene: TRBV7-8; CDR3 protein: CASSIRTGRNTGELFF; CDR3 DNA: TGTGCCAGCAGCATTAGGACAGGCCGAAACACCGGGGAGCTGTTTTTT
D gene: TRBD1; clone size: .; J gene: TRBJ2-4; V gene: TRBV20-1; CDR3 protein: CSARDLGQGNIQYF; CDR3 DNA: TGCAGTGCTAGAGATCTGGGACAGGGGAACATTCAGTACTTC
D gene: .; clone size: many; J gene: TRBJ1-2; V gene: TRBV28; CDR3 protein: CASSLDLDGYGYTF; CDR3 DNA: TGTGCCAGCAGCCTGGACTTGGACGGCTATGGCTACACCTTC
D gene: .; clone size: .; J gene: TRBJ1-1; V gene: TRBV6-5; CDR3 protein: CASSYGGEYTEAFF; CDR3 DNA: TGTGCCAGCAGTTATGGGGGGGAGTACACTGAAGCTTTCTTT
D gene: TRBD1; clone size: .; J gene: TRBJ1-2; V gene: TRBV7-9; CDR3 protein: CASSFEGDRAERDGYTF; CDR3 DNA: TGTGCCAGCAGCTTTGAGGGCGACAGGGCCGAGAGGGATGGCTACACCTTC
D gene: .; clone size: .; J gene: TRBJ1-3; V gene: TRBV15; CDR3 protein: CATSRDAAGNTIYF; CDR3 DNA: TGTGCCACCAGCAGAGATGCAGCTGGAAACACCATATATTTT
D gene: .; clone size: many; J gene: TRBJ1-1; V gene: TRBV11-2; CDR3 protein: CASSLDSTATEAFF; CDR3 DNA: TGTGCCAGCAGCTTAGATAGTACGGCCACCGAAGCTTTCTTT
D gene: .; clone size: many; J gene: TRBJ2-5; V gene: TRBV14; CDR3 protein: CASSHQETQYF; CDR3 DNA: TGTGCCAGCAGCCACCAAGAGACCCAGTACTTC
D gene: TRBD1; clone size: few; J gene: TRBJ1-2; V gene: TRBV6-2/TRBV6-3; CDR3 protein: CATRGTGEYGYTF; CDR3 DNA: TGTGCCACCCGGGGGACAGGGGAGTATGGCTACACCTTC
D gene: .; clone size: many; J gene: TRBJ2-7; V gene: TRBV12-3/TRBV12-4; CDR3 protein: CASSLALGLPLYF; CDR3 DNA: TGTGCCAGCAGCCTGGCCCTGGGTCTCCCCCTGTACTTC
D gene: TRBD2; clone size: .; J gene: TRBJ2-5; V gene: TRBV12-3/TRBV12-4; CDR3 protein: CASRPLAGGPETQYF; CDR3 DNA: TGTGCCAGCAGGCCACTAGCGGGGGGGCCTGAGACCCAGTACTTC
D gene: .; clone size: many; J gene: TRBJ1-1; V gene: TRBV6-4; CDR3 protein: CASSDREGGEAFF; CDR3 DNA: TGTGCCAGCAGTGACAGGGAGGGAGGTGAAGCTTTCTTT
D gene: .; clone size: many; J gene: TRBJ1-2; V gene: TRBV27; CDR3 protein: CASSLYAGGDYGYTF; CDR3 DNA: TGTGCCAGCAGTTTATATGCGGGGGGGGACTATGGCTACACCTTC
D gene: TRBD1; clone size: few; J gene: TRBJ2-1; V gene: TRBV6-5; CDR3 protein: CASSSPGQEYNEQFF; CDR3 DNA: TGTGCCAGCAGTAGCCCCGGACAGGAGTACAATGAGCAGTTCTTC
D gene: .; clone size: few; J gene: TRBJ2-4; V gene: TRBV7-2; CDR3 protein: CASSLKSGGAKNIQYF; CDR3 DNA: TGTGCCAGCAGCTTAAAATCAGGAGGGGCCAAAAACATTCAGTACTTC
D gene: .; clone size: many; J gene: TRBJ1-3; V gene: TRBV20-1; CDR3 protein: CSARDSNSGNTIYF; CDR3 DNA: TGCAGTGCTAGAGATTCAAACTCTGGAAACACCATATATTTT
D gene: .; clone size: .; J gene: TRBJ2-1; V gene: TRBV10-3; CDR3 protein: CAISAGRVFYNEQFF; CDR3 DNA: TGTGCCATCAGTGCGGGCAGGGTGTTCTACAATGAGCAGTTCTTC
D gene: .; clone size: few; J gene: TRBJ2-2; V gene: TRBV7-3; CDR3 protein: CASSLTPASDELFF; CDR3 DNA: TGTGCCAGCAGCTTAACCCCGGCCTCGGATGAGCTGTTTTTT
D gene: .; clone size: .; J gene: TRBJ1-5; V gene: TRBV12-3/TRBV12-4; CDR3 protein: CASSKTPSQPQHF; CDR3 DNA: TGTGCCAGCAGTAAAACGCCGAGCCAGCCCCAGCATTTT
D gene: .; clone size: many; J gene: TRBJ2-7; V gene: TRBV9; CDR3 protein: CASGGTYEQYF; CDR3 DNA: TGTGCCAGCGGGGGCACCTACGAGCAGTACTTC
D gene: .; clone size: few; J gene: TRBJ2-1; V gene: TRBV9; CDR3 protein: CASSVANNEQFF; CDR3 DNA: TGTGCCAGCAGCGTAGCTAACAATGAGCAGTTCTTC
D gene: .; clone size: many; J gene: TRBJ1-1; V gene: TRBV18; CDR3 protein: CASSPREANTEAFF; CDR3 DNA: TGTGCCAGCTCGCCACGGGAAGCGAACACTGAAGCTTTCTTT
D gene: .; clone size: few; J gene: TRBJ1-4; V gene: TRBV9; CDR3 protein: CASSVAEGRNEKLFF; CDR3 DNA: TGTGCCAGCAGCGTAGCGGAGGGGAGGAATGAAAAACTGTTTTTT
D gene: .; clone size: many; J gene: TRBJ2-3; V gene: TRBV4-3; CDR3 protein: CASSQDLGGGPSTDTQYF; CDR3 DNA: TGCGCCAGCAGCCAAGATTTAGGGGGGGGGCCTAGCACAGATACGCAGTATTTT
D gene: .; clone size: many; J gene: TRBJ2-1; V gene: TRBV11-2; CDR3 protein: CASSLGQILGEQFF; CDR3 DNA: TGTGCCAGCAGCCTTGGACAGATACTAGGTGAGCAGTTCTTC
D gene: .; clone size: many; J gene: TRBJ1-4; V gene: TRBV4-3; CDR3 protein: CASSHRRSRANEKLFF; CDR3 DNA: TGCGCCAGCAGCCACCGCAGGAGCAGGGCTAATGAAAAACTGTTTTTT
D gene: .; clone size: many; J gene: TRBJ2-1; V gene: TRBV10-3; CDR3 protein: CAIRPFGGEQFF; CDR3 DNA: TGTGCCATCAGGCCCTTTGGGGGGGAGCAGTTCTTC
D gene: TRBD2; clone size: .; J gene: TRBJ2-5; V gene: TRBV6-2/TRBV6-3; CDR3 protein: CASRPGLAGEGSQETQYF; CDR3 DNA: TGTGCCAGCAGGCCCGGACTAGCGGGGGAAGGTAGCCAAGAGACCCAGTACTTC
D gene: .; clone size: many; J gene: TRBJ2-2; V gene: TRBV6-5; CDR3 protein: CASSAGGELFF; CDR3 DNA: TGTGCCAGCAGCGCCGGCGGGGAGCTGTTTTTT
D gene: TRBD1; clone size: .; J gene: TRBJ2-7; V gene: TRBV29-1; CDR3 protein: CSVSGGQGGAYEQYF; CDR3 DNA: TGCAGCGTCTCAGGAGGACAGGGGGGAGCCTACGAGCAGTACTTC
D gene: .; clone size: many; J gene: TRBJ1-5; V gene: TRBV12-3/TRBV12-4; CDR3 protein: CASSLRDTHQPQHF; CDR3 DNA: TGTGCCAGCAGTCTACGGGACACCCATCAGCCCCAGCATTTT
D gene: TRBD1; clone size: few; J gene: TRBJ2-1; V gene: TRBV5-1; CDR3 protein: CASSQGQLTVYNEQFF; CDR3 DNA: TGCGCCAGCAGCCAGGGACAGCTCACCGTCTACAATGAGCAGTTCTTC
D gene: .; clone size: .; J gene: TRBJ2-1; V gene: TRBV3-1; CDR3 protein: CASSLRGGAEEQFF; CDR3 DNA: TGTGCCAGCAGCCTTCGTGGGGGGGCTGAGGAGCAGTTCTTC
D gene: TRBD1; clone size: .; J gene: TRBJ1-1; V gene: TRBV11-2; CDR3 protein: CASSFTDRDSEAFF; CDR3 DNA: TGTGCCAGCAGCTTCACTGACAGGGATTCTGAAGCTTTCTTT
D gene: .; clone size: few; J gene: TRBJ2-5; V gene: TRBV5-1; CDR3 protein: CASATGRETQYF; CDR3 DNA: TGCGCCAGCGCTACAGGGAGAGAGACCCAGTACTTC
D gene: TRBD1; clone size: .; J gene: TRBJ1-4; V gene: TRBV5-1; CDR3 protein: CASSNDRGSNEKLFF; CDR3 DNA: TGCGCCAGCAGCAATGACAGGGGATCTAATGAAAAACTGTTTTTT
D gene: TRBD1; clone size: many; J gene: TRBJ2-3; V gene: TRBV7-9; CDR3 protein: CASSPQGTDTQYF; CDR3 DNA: TGTGCCAGCAGCCCACAGGGGACAGATACGCAGTATTTT
D gene: .; clone size: many; J gene: TRBJ1-6; V gene: TRBV20-1; CDR3 protein: CSAPLGLPNSPLHF; CDR3 DNA: TGCAGTGCCCCGCTGGGTCTTCCAAATTCACCCCTCCACTTT
D gene: .; clone size: many; J gene: TRBJ1-2; V gene: TRBV12-3/TRBV12-4; CDR3 protein: CASSTTPLALRNYGYTF; CDR3 DNA: TGTGCCAGCAGTACGACACCCTTGGCACTGAGGAACTATGGCTACACCTTC
D gene: .; clone size: many; J gene: TRBJ1-5; V gene: TRBV6-6; CDR3 protein: CASSYDISNQPQHF; CDR3 DNA: TGTGCCAGCAGTTACGACATTAGCAATCAGCCCCAGCATTTT
D gene: TRBD1; clone size: few; J gene: TRBJ2-3; V gene: TRBV7-6; CDR3 protein: CASSRGRGQSTDTQYF; CDR3 DNA: TGTGCCAGCAGTCGGGGCAGGGGGCAAAGCACAGATACGCAGTATTTT
D gene: TRBD1; clone size: few; J gene: TRBJ1-2; V gene: TRBV27; CDR3 protein: CATAPDRGPYGYTF; CDR3 DNA: TGTGCCACCGCACCCGACAGGGGGCCCTATGGCTACACCTTC
D gene: TRBD1; clone size: many; J gene: TRBJ1-1; V gene: TRBV5-1; CDR3 protein: CASSPRTGTSIMNTEAFF; CDR3 DNA: TGCGCCAGCAGCCCCCGGACAGGGACAAGTATTATGAACACTGAAGCTTTCTTT
D gene: TRBD2; clone size: few; J gene: TRBJ2-1; V gene: TRBV7-6; CDR3 protein: CASSPGLAGGGSYNEQFF; CDR3 DNA: TGTGCCAGCAGCCCGGGACTAGCGGGGGGAGGATCCTACAATGAGCAGTTCTTC
D gene: .; clone size: few; J gene: TRBJ2-3; V gene: TRBV23-1; CDR3 protein: CARAPGAVKGTDTQYF; CDR3 DNA: TGCGCCAGAGCACCGGGGGCCGTAAAGGGCACAGATACGCAGTATTTT